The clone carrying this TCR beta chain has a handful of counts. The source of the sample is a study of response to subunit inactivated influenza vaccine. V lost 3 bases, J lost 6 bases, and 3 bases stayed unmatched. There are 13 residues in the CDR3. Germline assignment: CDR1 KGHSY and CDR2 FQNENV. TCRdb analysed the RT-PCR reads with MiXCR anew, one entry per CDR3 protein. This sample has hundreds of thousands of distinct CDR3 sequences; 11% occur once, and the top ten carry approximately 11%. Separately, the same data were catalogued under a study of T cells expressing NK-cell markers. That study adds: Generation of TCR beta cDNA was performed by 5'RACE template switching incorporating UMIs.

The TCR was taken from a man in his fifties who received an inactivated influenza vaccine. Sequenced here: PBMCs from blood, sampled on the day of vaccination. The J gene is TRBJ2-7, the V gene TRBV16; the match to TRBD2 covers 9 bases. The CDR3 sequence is CASSQGGRAEQYF. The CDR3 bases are TGTGCCAGCAGCCAGGGCGGGAGGGCCGAGCAGTACTTC.